One sample yielded the 10 T cell receptor beta chains listed below, sequenced in a study of identical twins. TCRdb re-derived calls from the 5' RACE reads in MiXCR, one entry per CDR3 protein. The sample yields fewer than 900,000 distinct CDR3 sequences, roughly 20% seen once. A further study also used this sample, focusing on T cells expressing NK-cell markers.

The material sequenced was PBMCs. Receptors originate from a woman aged 18-29 years in good health.

The CDR3 loop is CASSPSDGTYEQYF. The CDR3 coding sequence is TGTGCCAGCTCACCCTCTGACGGCACCTACGAGCAGTACTTC. The chain recombines TRBV18 with TRBJ2-7; no clear D. CDR1 is KGHSH, CDR2 LQKENI, per germline. This CDR3 is 14 amino acids long. V lost 3 bases and J 2 bases, leaving 11 bases between the germline ends.

The chain joins TRBV5-1 to TRBJ2-3; 7 positions agree with TRBD1. The CDR3 has 14 amino acids. V lost 6 bases and J lost 5; bases outside the gene matches: 9. Germline V gene data show CDR1 as SGHRS and CDR2 as YFSETQ. The CDR3 DNA follows: TGCGCCAGCACTCGAAGACAGGGAGTAGATACGCAGTATTTT. Translation: CASTRRQGVDTQYF.

The chain recombines TRBV5-1 with TRBJ2-7; 8 positions match TRBD2. The CDR3 is 16 residues long. CDR1 and CDR2 from the germline V gene are SGHRS and YFSETQ. The V segment lost 1 base and the J segment 7 bases; nucleotides outside the gene matches: 13. In DNA form, the CDR3 reads TGCGCCAGCAGCTTGCGGCCAGCGGGGGTGTCGGAAGAGCAGTACTTC. As protein: CASSLRPAGVSEEQYF.

The CDR3 DNA follows: TGCAGCGTTGGAGGTCTGGGACTAGCAGGTGAGCAGTTCTTC. Translated, it gives CSVGGLGLAGEQFF. The chain links TRBV29-1 to TRBJ2-1; 9 positions match TRBD2. Trimming removed 4 bases from V and 9 bases from J; junction bases left unmatched: 10. CDR3 length equals 14 residues. Germline CDR1 SQVTM, CDR2 ANQGSEA.

This clonotype has at least ten counts. The chain carries TRBV7-9 and TRBJ2-3; 13 bases match TRBD2. V was clipped by 3 bases and J by 0 bases; unmatched bases: 0. Germline V gene data show CDR1 as SEHNR and CDR2 as FQNEAQ (reference sequence). This CDR3 has 16 residues. The CDR3 here is CASSLGLAGSTDTQYF. The CDR3, as DNA: TGTGCCAGCAGCTTGGGACTAGCGGGGAGCACAGATACGCAGTATTTT.

The CDR3 protein is CASSPGYGFEQFF. As DNA, the CDR3 is TGCGCCAGCAGCCCAGGGTACGGTTTTGAGCAGTTCTTC. The chain carries TRBV4-3 and TRBJ2-1; possible D gene TRBD1, 5 bases. Germline CDR1 LGHNA, CDR2 YSLEER. This CDR3 is 13 amino acids long. V gave up 4 bases and J gave up 9 bases, with 13 bases separating them.

The V and J genes are TRBV20-1 and TRBJ2-7; TRBD2 matches 11 bases. With 1 base clipped from V and 3 bases from J, the junction kept 2 bases outside the gene matches. The CDR3 extends over 14 amino acids. Germline V gives CDR1 DFQATT, CDR2 SNEGSKA (reference sequence). CDR3 sequence: CSARGLAGYYEQYF. The CDR3 region has the DNA TGCAGTGCTAGAGGACTAGCGGGATACTACGAGCAGTACTTC.

This clonotype was counted at least ten times. The DNA is omitted, as the CDR3 cannot be located on it reliably, and the CDR3 follows TCRdb's listing. The V call is TRBV4-3, the J call TRBJ2-1; TRBD2 is the table's D call and was not checked against the DNA. Germline-derived CDR1 and CDR2 are LGHNA and YSLEER. The CDR3 is 17 amino acids in total, end residues counted. The CDR3 region is CASSLHFGLADYNEQFF.

Only a few counts were recorded for this clonotype. The V gene is TRBV6-2 or TRBV6-3, the J gene TRBJ1-2, with TRBD1 as a possible D gene (5 bases). Germline V gene lookup returns CDR1 MNHEY and CDR2 SVGEGT. The germline V and J ends were trimmed by 6 bases and 3 bases, with 17 bases remaining between them. The CDR3 runs to 15 residues. CDR3 sequence reads: CASSPPRRGHYGYTF. In nucleotides, the CDR3 is TGTGCCAGCAGCCCACCCAGGAGGGGACACTATGGCTACACCTTC.

This clonotype was picked up many times. CDR3 protein: CSAWTGNTEAFF. CDR3 DNA: TGCAGTGCTTGGACGGGGAACACTGAAGCTTTCTTT. This chain links TRBV20-1 with TRBJ1-1; D gene unclear. The V gene lost 5 bases and the J gene lost 1 base, with 8 bases spanning the gap. This CDR3 has 12 residues. Looked up from germline, CDR1 is DFQATT and CDR2 is SNEGSKA (reference sequence).